These T cell receptor beta chains were read from a single sample in a study of monozygotic twins with inflammatory bowel disease. One entry per CDR3 protein, without DNA, is what TCRdb gives after re-calling the 5' RACE reads. Here the sample table reports just over 300,000 distinct CDR3 sequences. Sequenced sample: blood. These receptors all stem from a human donor with ulcerative colitis or Crohn's disease, or a healthy co-twin of an affected twin (not recorded which). Each CDR3 is given with its conserved first and last residue.

v_gene,j_gene,CDR3aa
TRBV18,TRBJ1-2,CASSRDGYGYTF
TRBV6-2/TRBV6-3,TRBJ2-7,CASSHGRGLLLF
TRBV5-1,TRBJ2-2,CASSPLDEELFF
TRBV19,TRBJ2-2,CASRTGWRNTGELFF
TRBV5-6,TRBJ2-2,CASSLVSGRTNTGELFF
TRBV19,TRBJ2-5,CASSPGGGRETQYF
TRBV7-2,TRBJ1-5,CASSQPGTQHF
TRBV30,TRBJ1-5,CACSRGFGQPQHF
TRBV7-8,TRBJ1-2,CASSTDLRDYTF
TRBV7-9,TRBJ2-1,CASSLTGGPYNEQFF
TRBV29-1,TRBJ2-2,CSVVWLSTGELFF
TRBV28,TRBJ1-5,CASSRRVKQPQHF
TRBV4-2,TRBJ2-2,CASSQVSGRNTGELFF
TRBV5-6,TRBJ1-2,CASSYGQDYGYTF
TRBV9,TRBJ1-4,CASSVWTGPNEKLFF
TRBV27,TRBJ2-3,CASSLGQGLYADTQYF
TRBV5-5,TRBJ1-4,CASSWGATPNEKLFF
TRBV5-1,TRBJ1-1,CASSLVGGGGNTEAFF
TRBV5-1,TRBJ2-2,CASSFLGTGELFF
TRBV28,TRBJ2-7,CATHPRDATYEQYF
TRBV20-1,TRBJ2-1,CSAREWLAGTNEQFF
TRBV7-2,TRBJ1-2,CASSPRTGANYGYTF
TRBV7-2,TRBJ2-7,CASSLGGISYEQYF
TRBV5-5,TRBJ2-7,CASSLAGLSSYEQYF
TRBV12-3/TRBV12-4,TRBJ1-1,CASSMLDRVTEAFF
TRBV9,TRBJ1-1,CASSVDPSANTEAFF
TRBV7-9,TRBJ1-1,CASGRRGAEAFF
TRBV7-9,TRBJ1-4,CASSQGRGLIEKLFF
TRBV12-3/TRBV12-4,TRBJ2-5,CASSVQETQYF
TRBV29-1,TRBJ2-2,CSADSSNTGELFF
TRBV12-3/TRBV12-4,TRBJ2-7,CASSRTIYEQYF
TRBV5-1,TRBJ2-4,CASSDVLAARQYF
TRBV30,TRBJ2-7,CAWSDGSSYEQYF
TRBV2,TRBJ2-7,CASRDRQVSYEQYF
TRBV7-9,TRBJ2-7,CASSGPGQGIYEQYF
TRBV10-2,TRBJ1-2,CASSQTGAPGYTF
TRBV20-1,TRBJ2-7,CSAQRDNYEQYF
TRBV20-1,TRBJ2-5,CSANLIGAVLETQYF
TRBV5-6,TRBJ1-2,CASSRQDYGYTF
TRBV19,TRBJ1-6,CASSATGVSFSYNSPLHF
TRBV14,TRBJ2-6,CASSQRGTLAVGANVLTF